The 11 T cell receptor beta chains presented below share a single source sample, sequenced in a study of blood T cell repertoires in COVID-19. This table comes from immunoSEQ multiplex PCR, and its TCRdb copy is limited to in-frame clones, with some not included. Of about 180,000 clones in the sample, approximately 86% were seen once. Sequencing input: peripheral blood. These receptors were collected from a man aged 50 to 60 with active or convalescent COVID-19.

This chain uses TRBV28 with TRBJ1-2; 10 bases align to TRBD1. CDR3 size: 15 residues. V lost 5 bases to trimming and J lost 5 bases; unmatched junction nucleotides: 8. CDR1 and CDR2 from the germline V gene are MDHEN and SYDVKM. CDR3 amino acids: CASSAGTGVGYGYTF. Written as DNA, the CDR3 is TGTGCCAGCAGTGCCGGGACAGGGGTCGGGTATGGCTACACCTTC.

This chain joins TRBV3-1 (or the pseudogene TRBV3-2) and TRBJ1-2; D gene unclear. V was trimmed by 7 bases and J by 6 bases, leaving 27 bases between them. Germline CDR1 LGHDT, CDR2 YNNKEL (reference sequence). This CDR3 comprises 17 residues. The CDR3 loop is CASTPTGSPGNVNGYTF. CDR3 sequence (DNA): TGTGCCAGCACCCCTACTGGGAGTCCCGGGAACGTCAATGGCTACACCTTC.

This chain joins TRBV11-2 and TRBJ1-5; possible D gene TRBD1, 5 bases. Looked up from germline, CDR1 is SGHAT and CDR2 is FQNNGV. The CDR3 loop spans 15 amino acids. Between the trimmed V and J ends, which lost 1 base and 5 bases, there was a span of 12 bases. CDR3 in amino acids: CASSLGGRGDQPQHF. For the CDR3, the DNA is TGTGCCAGCAGCTTAGGGGGGAGGGGAGATCAGCCCCAGCATTTT. Full variable domain (remainder filled in from reference TRBV11-2 and TRBJ1-5): EAGVAQSPRYKIIEKRQSVAFWCNPISGHATLYWYQQILGQGPKLLIQFQNNGVVDDSQLPKDRFSAERLKGVDSTLKIQPAKLEDSAVYLCASSLGGRGDQPQHFGDGTRLSIL.

V usage is TRBV4-2 and J usage is TRBJ2-4; 9 bases agree with TRBD1. V gave up 3 bases and J gave up 8 bases; unmatched junction bases: 5. Germline CDR1 reads LGHNA; CDR2 reads YNFKEQ. There are 14 residues in the CDR3. The CDR3 DNA reads TGTGCCAGCAGCCATCGGGACAGGGACCACATTCAGTACTTC. As protein: CASSHRDRDHIQYF.

This chain joins TRBV5-1 and TRBJ1-6, with 9 bases fitting TRBD1. The CDR3 has 15 amino acids. Germline loops: CDR1 SGHRS, CDR2 YFSETQ. With 3 bases clipped from V and 7 bases from J, the junction kept 5 bases outside the gene matches. The CDR3 nucleotides read TGCGCCAGCAGCTACAGGGGGCCAGGGAATTCACCCCTCCACTTT. The encoded protein is CASSYRGPGNSPLHF.

CDR3 bases: TGTGCCAGCAGTTTAGCATCAGGTAATGGCTACACCTTC. Translation: CASSLASGNGYTF. V is TRBV12-3 or TRBV12-4 and J is TRBJ1-2; D is uncertain. The CDR3 totals 13 residues. With 0 bases removed from V and 6 bases from J, the gap between germline ends came to 8 bases.

The chain joins TRBV2 to TRBJ1-1; 10 nucleotides match TRBD1. With V trimmed by 3 bases and J by 5 bases, 3 bases remained unmatched. CDR1 and CDR2 from the germline V gene are SNHLY and FYNNEI. There are 14 residues in the CDR3. In DNA form, the CDR3 reads TGTGCCAGCAGTGACCGGGGACAGGGGACTGAAGCTTTCTTT. It is translated as CASSDRGQGTEAFF.

This rearrangement joins TRBV6-2 or TRBV6-3 to TRBJ1-2, with 8 bases fitting TRBD1. CDR3 length: 15 amino acids. Trimming removed 4 bases from V and 1 base from J; junction bases left unmatched: 5. The V gene's germline CDR1 is MNHEY and CDR2 SVGEGT. The CDR3 bases are TGTGCCAGCAGTTCCAGGGGGCGCGATAACTATGGCTACACCTTC. Its protein is CASSSRGRDNYGYTF.

The V gene is TRBV27, the J gene TRBJ1-4, with D possibly TRBD1 on 5 matching bases. CDR1 is MNHEY and CDR2 is SMNVEV in the germline V gene (reference sequence). The V end lost 5 bases, the J end lost 7 bases, and 8 bases lay between the germline ends. The length of the CDR3 is 12 residues. The CDR3 loop is CASSTGFEKLFF. In DNA form, the CDR3 reads TGTGCCAGCAGTACAGGATTTGAAAAACTGTTTTTT.

The rearrangement uses TRBV7-9 and TRBJ2-3, with D possibly being TRBD2 (6 bases). Trimming cost V 4 bases and J 2 bases, with 13 bases left between them. The germline gives CDR1 SEHNR, CDR2 FQNEAQ (reference sequence). The CDR3 contains 15 residues. CDR3 in DNA: TGTGCCAGCAGCTACTTGGAGGGGTTCACAGATACGCAGTATTTT. Its protein product is CASSYLEGFTDTQYF. The full variable domain, with the rest looked up from reference TRBV7-9 and TRBJ2-3, is DTGVSQNPRHKITKRGQNVTFRCDPISEHNRLYWYRQTLGQGPEFLTYFQNEAQLEKSRLLSDRFSAERPKGSFSTLEIQRTEQGDSAMYLCASSYLEGFTDTQYFGPGTRLTVL.

The V and J genes are TRBV5-1 and TRBJ2-3, with 10 positions matching TRBD1. The V gene's germline CDR1 is SGHRS and CDR2 YFSETQ. CDR3 length: 17 residues. The ends lost 5 bases at V and 0 bases at J; junction bases unmatched: 9. The CDR3 reads CASRAGTGVSSTDTQYF. The CDR3 DNA reads as TGCGCCAGCAGAGCCGGGACAGGGGTCAGCAGCACAGATACGCAGTATTTT.